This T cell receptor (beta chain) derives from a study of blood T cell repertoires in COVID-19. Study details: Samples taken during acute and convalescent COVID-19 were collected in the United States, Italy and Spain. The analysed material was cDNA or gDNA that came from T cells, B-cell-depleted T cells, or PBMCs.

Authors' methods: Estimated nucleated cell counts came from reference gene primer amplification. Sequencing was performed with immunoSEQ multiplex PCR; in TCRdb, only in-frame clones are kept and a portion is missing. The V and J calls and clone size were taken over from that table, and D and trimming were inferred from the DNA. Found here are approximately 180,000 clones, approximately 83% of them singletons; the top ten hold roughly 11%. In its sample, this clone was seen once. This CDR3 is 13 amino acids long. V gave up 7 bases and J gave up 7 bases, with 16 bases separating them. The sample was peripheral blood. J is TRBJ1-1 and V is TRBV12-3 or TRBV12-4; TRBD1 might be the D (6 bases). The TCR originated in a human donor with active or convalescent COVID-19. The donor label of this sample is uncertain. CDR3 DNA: TGTGCCAGCAAAGACCCGGGACACCTTGAAGCTTTCTTT. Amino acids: CASKDPGHLEAFF.